The 29 T cell receptor beta chains presented below share a single source sample, sequenced in a study of neurological immune-mediated disorders. In TCRdb, the 5' RACE reads were re-called with MiXCR into one record per CDR3 protein. The table has about 120,000 distinct CDR3 sequences, roughly 3.4% seen once. Source material: PBMCs. The receptor source for this set is a woman aged 25 to 39 with multiple sclerosis.

This clonotype has at least ten counts. In DNA, the CDR3 is TGTGCCAGCAGTTCTACACAGAATAGAGGGGCGGAGGGCACTGAAGCTTTCTTT. As protein: CASSSTQNRGAEGTEAFF. The chain employs TRBV27 and TRBJ1-1; the D gene is possibly TRBD1 (5 bases). The length of the CDR3 is 18 residues. Germline V lookup: CDR1 MNHEY, CDR2 SMNVEV (reference sequence). Trimming took off 4 bases at V and 4 bases at J, with 25 bases between the two ends.

Many counts were recorded for this clonotype. This chain links TRBV5-5 with TRBJ2-2; D is possibly TRBD2 (5 bases). Trimming pared 0 bases from V and 5 bases from J, leaving 17 bases between. The length of the CDR3 is 17 residues. Germline V gene sequence: CDR1 SGHKS, CDR2 YYEKEE (reference sequence). Here the CDR3 DNA reads TGTGCCAGCAGCTTGGAATTGGTGGAACTAGATACCGGGGAGCTGTTTTTT. Residues: CASSLELVELDTGELFF.

V usage is TRBV19 and J usage is TRBJ1-2; 9 nucleotides align to TRBD1. Trimming at V came to 9 bases and at J to 5 bases, leaving 13 bases not matched to a gene. The CDR3 is made up of 15 amino acids. Germline V CDR1 and CDR2: LNHDA, SQIVND (reference sequence). CDR3 coding DNA: TGTGCCAGCTCTGATTCTGGGACAGGGATTTATGGCTACACCTTC. Translating it yields CASSDSGTGIYGYTF.

This clonotype showed up many times. The chain employs TRBV5-1 and TRBJ2-1; D possibly matches TRBD1 or TRBD2 (5 bases each). The germline V gene encodes CDR1 SGHRS and CDR2 YFSETQ. The V end was cut by 0 bases, the J end by 12 bases, with 13 bases between. This CDR3 spans 13 amino acids. CDR3 region: CASSLDAVRGQFF. For the CDR3, the DNA is TGCGCCAGCAGCTTGGACGCTGTGAGGGGGCAGTTCTTC.

This clonotype was counted many times. This chain joins TRBV5-1 and TRBJ1-1; 7 bases align to TRBD1. Germline V gene sequence: CDR1 SGHRS, CDR2 YFSETQ. This CDR3 is built from 11 residues. V lost 3 bases, J lost 8 bases, and 1 base stayed unmatched. CDR3 sequence (DNA): TGCGCCAGCAGCTCGGACAGGGAAGCTTTCTTT. Translating gives CASSSDREAFF.

This clonotype was seen at least ten times. The chain is built from TRBV12-3 or TRBV12-4 and TRBJ1-2; D uncertain. Trimming left V 7 bases short and J 4 bases short, with 19 bases between. The CDR3 runs to 15 residues. CDR3 in DNA: TGTGCCAGCAACTCACCTTGGGCGTCGAGCTATGGCTACACCTTC. It is translated as CASNSPWASSYGYTF.

A few counts support this clonotype. A single base separates this from a much larger clone, so it may be a read error. The J gene is TRBJ1-2, the V gene TRBV5-1, with a tentative D call TRBD1 (6 bases). There are 12 residues in the CDR3. The germline V gene encodes CDR1 SGHRS and CDR2 YFSETQ. This CDR3 reads CDSSGGSYGYTF. The CDR3 coding sequence is TGCGACAGCAGCGGGGGCAGCTATGGCTACACCTTC.

Ten or more counts support this clonotype. The chain recombines TRBV5-5 with TRBJ2-3; 9 nucleotides line up with TRBD2. The CDR3 spans 15 residues. The V gene's germline CDR1 is SGHKS and CDR2 YYEKEE (reference sequence). The J segment lost 3 bases and the V segment lost 4 bases, leaving 6 bases of the junction unmatched. The CDR3 region is CASSMASGITDTQYF. The CDR3 DNA is TGTGCCAGCAGCATGGCTAGCGGGATTACAGATACGCAGTATTTT. Filled out from reference TRBV5-5 and TRBJ2-3, the complete variable domain reads DAGVTQSPTHLIKTRGQQVTLRCSPISGHKSVSWYQQVLGQGPQFIFQYYEKEERGRGNFPDRFSARQFPNYSSELNVNALLLGDSALYLCASSMASGITDTQYFGPGTRLTVL.

This clonotype was observed at least ten times. The chain uses TRBV20-1 and TRBJ2-7, with TRBD1 identical over 8 bases. Germline V CDR1 and CDR2: DFQATT, SNEGSKA (reference sequence). The CDR3 consists of 16 residues. Losses at the gene ends were 1 base for V and 6 bases for J; bases not matched to a gene: 14. DNA for the CDR3: TGCAGTGCTAGAGTCCCTCCCGGGCAGGGGGCGGGCGAGCAGTACTTC. Its protein is CSARVPPGQGAGEQYF.

This clonotype has a count of ten or more. This chain links TRBV7-9 with TRBJ1-6; no clear D. CDR1 SEHNR and CDR2 FQNEAQ come from the germline V gene (reference sequence). The CDR3 consists of 18 residues. V was shortened by 1 base and J by 8 bases, with 21 bases between the two germline ends. CDR3 in DNA: TGTGCCAGCAGCTTAGTCGAGGTGGGAACAGTTTCTGATTCACCCCTCCACTTT. The encoded protein is CASSLVEVGTVSDSPLHF.

There are many counts of this clonotype. V usage is TRBV10-3 and J usage is TRBJ2-3; 7 nucleotides line up with TRBD2. Germline CDR1 ENHRY, CDR2 SYGVKD. The CDR3 loop spans 17 amino acids. With 4 bases clipped from V and 0 bases from J, the junction kept 10 bases outside the gene matches. The chain's CDR3 is CAISGRPASGSTDTQYF. CDR3 coding DNA: TGTGCCATCAGTGGCCGGCCGGCTAGCGGAAGCACAGATACGCAGTATTTT.

This clonotype was detected many times. The V gene is TRBV20-1, the J gene TRBJ2-3; 9 bases are shared with TRBD2. CDR3 size: 16 residues. CDR1 DFQATT and CDR2 SNEGSKA come from the germline V gene (reference sequence). The V and J ends lost 5 bases and 0 bases, in that order; junction bases with no gene match: 9. The CDR3 region has the DNA TGCAGTGCTTCCGGCGGGGGGGCTTCTAGCACAGATACGCAGTATTTT. It codes for CSASGGGASSTDTQYF.

This clonotype was recorded at least ten times. V usage is TRBV5-1 and J usage is TRBJ2-3; tentatively, D is TRBD2 (5 bases). This CDR3 is built from 14 residues. The V gene's germline CDR1 is SGHRS and CDR2 YFSETQ. V gave up 2 bases and J gave up 7 bases, with 14 bases separating them. The CDR3 region has the DNA TGCGCCAGCAGCTTCAGCGGACCGGGCCATACGCAGTATTTT. Amino acid sequence: CASSFSGPGHTQYF.

The table lists this clonotype with many counts. The chain carries TRBV27 and TRBJ2-3; no clear D gene. V lost 5 bases to trimming and J lost 11 bases, with 23 bases between them. Germline V gene lookup returns CDR1 MNHEY and CDR2 SMNVEV (reference sequence). This CDR3 is 15 amino acids long. In DNA form, the CDR3 reads TGTGCCAGCAGTGACCACGCCACATCGACGGTCGGGCAGTATTTT. Protein: CASSDHATSTVGQYF.

This clonotype was recorded many times. The rearrangement uses TRBV11-2 and TRBJ1-1; D is undetermined. V was cut by 2 bases and J by 1 base, with 5 bases left in between. Germline V gives CDR1 SGHAT, CDR2 FQNNGV. The CDR3 runs to 13 residues. CDR3: CASSLRANTEAFF. CDR3 nucleotides: TGTGCCAGCAGCTTACGAGCGAACACTGAAGCTTTCTTT.

The sample holds many counts of this clonotype. DNA of the CDR3: TGCAGTGCTAGAACGGTAGCGGGAGGGCGCACAGATACGCAGTATTTT. It encodes CSARTVAGGRTDTQYF. V and J are TRBV20-1 and TRBJ2-3; 11 bases line up with TRBD2. CDR1 is DFQATT and CDR2 is SNEGSKA in the germline V gene (reference sequence). The CDR3 has 16 residues. The V segment lost 2 bases and the J segment 1 base; nucleotides outside the gene matches: 5.

This clonotype was detected ten times or more. This chain links TRBV20-1 with TRBJ1-1; TRBD1 agrees at 7 bases. Germline values: CDR1 DFQATT, CDR2 SNEGSKA (reference sequence). The CDR3 is 13 amino acids. With V trimmed by 5 bases and J by 2 bases, 5 bases remained unmatched. The CDR3 loop is CSAVGQSNTEAFF. CDR3 nucleotide sequence: TGCAGTGCTGTGGGACAGAGTAACACTGAAGCTTTCTTT.

This clonotype appeared many times. The chain has TRBV15 and TRBJ2-3; 9 bases are a match to TRBD1. Germline V gene sequence: CDR1 LNHNV, CDR2 YYDKDF (reference sequence). The CDR3 loop spans 15 amino acids. V shed 1 base and J 5 bases; nucleotides not matched to a gene: 4. CDR3 in amino acids: CATSRAGQGRDTQYF. The CDR3, as DNA: TGTGCCACCAGCAGAGCGGGACAGGGCCGAGATACGCAGTATTTT.

A word on this clonotype: This may stem from a read error, because a much larger clone lies one nucleotide away. The CDR3 region has the DNA TGCAGTGAAATGGAGGGAAGCAATCAGCCCCAGCATTTT. This sequence encodes CSEMEGSNQPQHF. V usage is TRBV20-1 and J usage is TRBJ1-5; D not resolved. From germline, CDR1 is DFQATT and CDR2 SNEGSKA (reference sequence). Deletions cut 7 bases from V and 1 base from J, with 11 bases between. The CDR3 has 13 residues.

This clonotype showed up many times. This sequence may be a read error, since a much larger clone differs from it by one base. The chain combines TRBV2 with TRBJ1-1, with D uncertain. This CDR3 comprises 14 residues. V lost 6 bases and J 1 base, leaving 12 bases between the germline ends. In germline, CDR1 is SNHLY, CDR2 FYNNEI. The CDR3 protein is CASRTGKENTEAFF. The CDR3, as DNA: TGTGCCAGCAGGACCGGAAAGGAGAACACTGAAGCTTTCTTT.

This clonotype was counted many times. The chain employs TRBV20-1 and TRBJ2-5, with 8 positions matching TRBD1. The V gene end was trimmed by 4 bases and the J gene end by 5 bases; junction bases not matched to a gene: 6. CDR1 is DFQATT and CDR2 is SNEGSKA in the germline V gene (reference sequence). CDR3 size: 13 residues. CDR3 bases: TGCAGTGCTAAACAGGGGGTATTGGAGACCCAGTACTTC. Translating gives CSAKQGVLETQYF.

This clonotype was seen at least ten times. This chain joins TRBV27 and TRBJ2-7; tentatively, D is TRBD2 (5 bases). The CDR3 has 16 residues. Germline values: CDR1 MNHEY, CDR2 SMNVEV (reference sequence). V lost 5 bases and J 4 bases, leaving 21 bases between the germline ends. The DNA for the CDR3 is TGTGCCAGCAGTCCCCCGGCCGGGATTTGGGGTTACGAGCAGTACTTC. It is translated as CASSPPAGIWGYEQYF.

This clonotype occurred many times. The genes are TRBV19 and TRBJ2-2, with D maybe TRBD1 (6 bases). The CDR3 consists of 15 residues. Trimming removed 5 bases at V and 3 bases at J, with 13 bases between. The germline gives CDR1 LNHDA, CDR2 SQIVND (reference sequence). For the CDR3, the DNA is TGTGCCAGTAGTGCCCCCCACAGGGACACCGGGGAGCTGTTTTTT. It yields the protein CASSAPHRDTGELFF. Together with reference TRBV19 and TRBJ2-2, the CDR3 gives the full variable domain: DGGITQSPKYLFRKEGQNVTLSCEQNLNHDAMYWYRQDPGQGLRLIYYSQIVNDFQKGDIAEGYSVSREKKESFPLTVTSAQKNPTAFYLCASSAPHRDTGELFFGEGSRLTVL.

This clonotype showed up many times. The rearrangement links TRBV5-1 to TRBJ1-1; TRBD1 agrees at 10 bases. The germline CDR1 and CDR2 sequences are SGHRS and YFSETQ. The CDR3 runs 16 residues. V was clipped by 4 bases and J by 1 base; unmatched bases: 7. The CDR3 reads CASSLGQGVPNTEAFF. For the CDR3, the DNA is TGCGCCAGCAGCCTTGGACAGGGGGTGCCGAACACTGAAGCTTTCTTT.

This clonotype was seen repeatedly, ten times or more. The chain carries TRBV9 and TRBJ1-6, with 10 bases identical to TRBD1. V shed 0 bases and J 9 bases; nucleotides not matched to a gene: 3. The CDR3 totals 15 residues. CDR1 SGDLS and CDR2 YYNGEE come from the germline V gene. CDR3 sequence: CASSVVGQGGSPLHF. Here the CDR3 DNA reads TGTGCCAGCAGCGTAGTTGGACAGGGGGGTTCACCCCTCCACTTT.

This clonotype appeared a few times. J is TRBJ2-3 and V is TRBV2, with 11 bases matching TRBD2. Unmatched junction bases numbered 10, after V lost 6 bases and J lost 5 bases. CDR3 length: 16 amino acids. Germline CDR1 and CDR2: SNHLY and FYNNEI. In DNA form, the CDR3 reads TGTGCCAGCAGCTCACTAGCGGGGGCCGACCGAGATACGCAGTATTTT. As protein: CASSSLAGADRDTQYF. The full variable domain, its missing parts supplied by reference TRBV2 and TRBJ2-3, is EPEVTQTPSHQVTQMGQEVILRCVPISNHLYFYWYRQILGQKVEFLVSFYNNEISEKSEIFDDQFSVERPDGSNFTLKIRSTKLEDSAMYFCASSSLAGADRDTQYFGPGTRLTVL.

This clonotype occurred many times. J is TRBJ1-4 and V is TRBV6-6; 7 nucleotides align to TRBD1. Germline V gives CDR1 MNHNY, CDR2 SVGAGI (reference sequence). The CDR3 contains 12 residues. Losses at the gene ends were 6 bases for V and 9 bases for J; bases not matched to a gene: 4. The CDR3 nucleotides read TGTGCCAGCAGCCGGGACAGCAAAAAACTGTTTTTT. Translated: CASSRDSKKLFF.

There are many counts of this clonotype. The J gene is TRBJ2-2, the V gene TRBV6-2 or TRBV6-3; the D gene is possibly TRBD1 (6 bases). Germline V gives CDR1 MNHEY, CDR2 SVGEGT. Between the trimmed V and J ends, which lost 6 bases and 1 base, there was a span of 15 bases. This CDR3 region has 16 residues. The DNA of the CDR3 is TGTGCCAGCAGACCTTCCGGGACACTGAACACCGGGGAGCTGTTTTTT. It is translated as CASRPSGTLNTGELFF.

A remark on this clonotype: A single base separates this from a much larger clone, so it may be a read error. The CDR3 end shows no conserved phenylalanine or tryptophan, and so a read error is likely. J is TRBJ1-5 and V is TRBV12-3 or TRBV12-4; tentative D call: TRBD1 (6 bases). This CDR3 has 15 amino acids. V shed 2 bases and J shed 6 bases, with 14 bases lying between them. The CDR3 loop is CASSLSGRGGQPQHC. The CDR3 DNA follows: TGTGCCAGCAGTTTATCAGGGAGGGGGGGTCAGCCCCAGCATTGT.